One and the same sample provided the 3 T cell receptor beta chains below, sequenced in a study of T-cell reconstitution after alpha-beta-depleted transplantation in children. This sample's TCRbeta library carried unique molecular identifier barcodes. MiXCR was run by TCRdb on the PCR reads, yielding one entry per CDR3 protein. There are fewer than 1 million distinct CDR3 sequences in the sample; about 16% occur only once, and 5% lies in the top ten. The sample here was PBMCs, mostly from graft donor cells, taken 360 days after TCRalphabeta/CD19-depleted stem cell transplant. The receptors were gathered from a male patient between 10 and 17 years old who had a stem cell transplant for acute lymphoblastic leukemia, so the T cells may come from the graft donor.

This clonotype has a count of ten or more. The chain carries TRBV6-5 and TRBJ2-5; 7 positions match TRBD1. Per the germline V gene, CDR1 is MNHEY and CDR2 is SVGAGI. After removal of 5 bases from V and 3 bases from J, the junction contained 0 bases not matched to a gene. The CDR3 has 12 amino acids. CDR3 in amino acids: CASSTGEETQYF. CDR3 DNA: TGTGCCAGCAGTACAGGGGAAGAGACCCAGTACTTC.

The chain links TRBV5-1 to TRBJ2-7, with 7 nucleotides matching TRBD1. Trimming cost V 3 bases and J 1 base; bases outside gene matches: 10. In germline, CDR1 is SGHRS, CDR2 YFSETQ. The CDR3 loop spans 16 amino acids. DNA for the CDR3: TGCGCCAGCAGCTCGCGTGCAGGGGGTAGGTCCTACGAGCAGTACTTC. Translated, it gives CASSSRAGGRSYEQYF.

This clonotype was counted only a few times. The gene calls are TRBV2 and TRBJ2-5; the D is unclear. Trimming took off 1 base at V and 5 bases at J, with 8 bases between the two ends. The CDR3 has 13 amino acids. In germline, CDR1 is SNHLY, CDR2 FYNNEI. CDR3: CASSEEAWETQYF. DNA of the CDR3: TGTGCCAGCAGTGAAGAGGCTTGGGAGACCCAGTACTTC.